The TCR beta chain described here comes from a study of T cell responses to AZD1222 COVID-19 vaccine. Study-wide findings and caveats: Spike-specific TCR breadth and depth both grew after two AZD1222 doses.

With regard to this clone: Its antigen is as yet unknown. The junction shows a germline mismatch at one end, possibly a read error.

This CDR3 spans 12 amino acids. The germline CDR1 and CDR2 sequences are MNHEY and SVGEGT. Clones were sequenced by immunoSEQ multiplex PCR, and TCRdb holds only the in-frame ones, with some missing. The sample lists around 100,000 clones; about 91% were seen once. The chain joins TRBV6-2 or TRBV6-3 to TRBJ1-1; unclear D gene. Sequenced here: peripheral blood, sampled 28 days after the second AZD1222 dose. This sequence was found in an adult who received the AZD1222 COVID-19 vaccine. Here the CDR3 reads CATSQLFAEAFF. CDR3 in DNA: TGTGCCACCAGTCAGCTTTTCGCTGAAGCTTTCTTT.